This T cell receptor beta chain was identified during a study of blood T cell repertoires in COVID-19. The wider study: Researchers got acute and convalescent COVID-19 samples from the United States, Italy and Spain. PBMCs, B-cell-depleted T cells, or T cells were the source of the cDNA or gDNA that made up the material.

In the authors' methods: Nucleated cell counts were estimated from reference gene primer amplification. Assay: immunoSEQ multiplex PCR; the TCRdb copy retains only in-frame clones and omits some. That table supplies the V and J calls and clone size; D and trimming were determined from the DNA. The data hold around 83,000 clones, with more than 85% observed a single time. The CDR3 totals 14 residues. The germline V gene encodes CDR1 GTSNPN and CDR2 SVGIG (reference sequence). V lost 4 bases to trimming and J lost 6 bases; unmatched junction nucleotides: 6. The sequencing input was peripheral blood. The receptor comes from a man aged 65 to 79 with active or convalescent COVID-19. This rearrangement joins TRBV30 to TRBJ2-1; 10 nucleotides align to TRBD2. The CDR3 DNA sequence: TGTGCCTGGACCCTAGCGGGAGTTTCCAATGAGCAGTTCTTC. Its translation: CAWTLAGVSNEQFF.